These 32 T cell receptor beta chains share one sample of origin, sequenced in a study of T cell changes during pregnancy in multiple sclerosis. Sequenced by immunoSEQ multiplex PCR; TCRdb stores in-frame clones only, minus some. The sample includes more than 45,000 clones, around 92% seen only once; the top ten take about 0.6%. Specimen: CD4+ T cells from peripheral blood mononuclear cells, collected after pregnancy. The receptors were gathered from a female donor with multiple sclerosis, enrolled in a pregnancy study.

This clone was observed a handful of times. This chain connects TRBV4-1 to TRBJ1-1; TRBD1 matches at 8 bases. The germline CDR1 and CDR2 sequences are MGHRA and YSYEKL. Trimming cost V 2 bases and J 2 bases; bases outside gene matches: 1. CDR3 length: 14 amino acids. The CDR3 protein is CASSQTGGNTEAFF. In nucleotides, the CDR3 is TGCGCCAGCAGCCAAACAGGGGGTAACACTGAAGCTTTCTTT.

This clone appeared once. The genes are TRBV7-9 and TRBJ2-3, with TRBD2 matching 7 bases. Unmatched junction bases numbered 12, after V lost 5 bases and J lost 4 bases. The CDR3 extends over 16 amino acids. The V gene's germline CDR1 is SEHNR and CDR2 FQNEAQ (reference sequence). As DNA, the CDR3 is TGTGCCAGCAGCGAGTGGGCGGGAGAGGATGCAGATACGCAGTATTTT. This encodes CASSEWAGEDADTQYF.

The CDR3 spells CASSFTLDYGYTF. The DNA of the CDR3 is TGTGCCAGCAGCTTTACCCTAGATTATGGCTACACCTTC. The chain combines TRBV7-9 with TRBJ1-2, with D uncertain. CDR3 size: 13 residues. The germline CDR1 and CDR2 sequences are SEHNR and FQNEAQ (reference sequence). V gave up 3 bases and J gave up 5 bases, with 10 bases separating them.

V is TRBV18 and J is TRBJ2-5, with D possibly being TRBD1 (5 bases). The CDR3 runs 12 residues. V dropped 6 bases and J dropped 5 bases, with 10 bases sitting between them. Germline values: CDR1 KGHSH, CDR2 LQKENI. This CDR3 reads CASSEKGETQYF. The CDR3 DNA reads as TGTGCCAGCTCCGAAAAGGGGGAGACCCAGTACTTC. The full variable domain, with the rest looked up from reference TRBV18 and TRBJ2-5, is NAGVMQNPRHLVRRRGQEARLRCSPMKGHSHVYWYRQLPEEGLKFMVYLQKENIIDESGMPKERFSAEFPKEGPSILRIQQVVRGDSAAYFCASSEKGETQYFGPGTRLLVL.

The chain is built from TRBV7-9 and TRBJ2-3; the match to TRBD2 covers 7 bases. Germline CDR1 is SEHNR and CDR2 is FQNEAQ (reference sequence). V lost 3 bases, J lost 0 bases, and 0 bases stayed unmatched. This CDR3 contains 14 residues. The CDR3 sequence is CASSFGGSTDTQYF. For the CDR3, the DNA is TGTGCCAGCAGCTTCGGGGGGAGCACAGATACGCAGTATTTT.

The genes are TRBV6-6 and TRBJ2-7, with D tentatively TRBD1 (6 bases). Per the germline V gene, CDR1 is MNHNY and CDR2 is SVGAGI (reference sequence). The CDR3 consists of 14 residues. The V and J ends lost 7 bases and 6 bases respectively, with 19 bases between them. CDR3 region: CASIGGRGSGEQYF. CDR3 coding DNA: TGTGCCAGCATTGGTGGCAGGGGATCTGGCGAGCAGTACTTC.

The chain uses TRBV7-9 and TRBJ1-1, with D unclear. Germline lookup yields CDR1 SEHNR and CDR2 FQNEAQ (reference sequence). There are 14 residues in the CDR3. The V and J ends lost 1 base and 4 bases respectively, with 10 bases between them. As DNA, the CDR3 is TGTGCCAGCAGCTTAGGATCGGTGAGCACTGAAGCTTTCTTT. This translates into CASSLGSVSTEAFF.

This sequence joins TRBV6-5 and TRBJ2-7; TRBD1 is a possible D gene (6 bases). Germline loops: CDR1 MNHEY, CDR2 SVGAGI. The CDR3 is 14 residues long. V was shortened by 6 bases and J by 0 bases, with 12 bases between the two germline ends. CDR3 amino acids: CASSPDRRSYEQYF. The CDR3 bases are TGTGCCAGCAGCCCCGACAGGCGCTCCTACGAGCAGTACTTC.

V gene TRBV19 combines with J gene TRBJ2-3, with 8 nucleotides matching TRBD1. The CDR3 sequence is 15 residues long. Germline assignment: CDR1 LNHDA and CDR2 SQIVND (reference sequence). After removal of 6 bases from V and 4 bases from J, the junction contained 9 bases not matched to a gene. CDR3 nucleotide sequence: TGTGCCAGTAGCTACATCAGGGGGCGAGCAGATACGCAGTATTTT. Its protein is CASSYIRGRADTQYF.

The rearrangement links TRBV28 to TRBJ2-1; D is unresolved. Trimming shortened V by 4 bases and J by 4 bases, and 2 bases separated the two germline ends. Per the germline V gene, CDR1 is MDHEN and CDR2 is SYDVKM. This CDR3 is 11 amino acids long. The CDR3 coding sequence is TGTGCCAGCAGTTCTTACAATGAGCAGTTCTTC. It specifies CASSSYNEQFF.

DNA of the CDR3: TGTGCCAGCAGCCTAGAGCGGGGGACCACTGAAGCTTTCTTT. Amino acids: CASSLERGTTEAFF. The V gene is TRBV7-9, the J gene TRBJ1-1; the D gene is possibly TRBD1 (5 bases). CDR3 length: 14 amino acids. The ends were cut back, 5 bases at V and 4 bases at J, with 14 bases in the middle. Germline V gene lookup returns CDR1 SEHNR and CDR2 FQNEAQ (reference sequence).

The chain is built from TRBV18 and TRBJ1-2, with D uncertain. Germline V gene data show CDR1 as KGHSH and CDR2 as LQKENI. The CDR3 has 14 amino acids. V shed 8 bases and J shed 3 bases, with 16 bases lying between them. The CDR3 region is CASGPEDQYYGYTF. The CDR3 region has the DNA TGTGCCAGCGGCCCTGAGGATCAGTACTATGGCTACACCTTC.

The chain links TRBV7-3 to TRBJ2-1; 9 nucleotides match TRBD2. V trimming: 4 bases; J trimming: 7 bases; junction bases outside the gene matches: 20. The CDR3 has 19 amino acids. Germline loops: CDR1 SGHTA, CDR2 FQGTGA. The CDR3 bases are TGTGCCAGCAGCTATACCCCCTTTGCGGGAGGGCAGGGTGTGAATGAGCAGTTCTTC. Residues: CASSYTPFAGGQGVNEQFF. The whole variable domain, filled in from reference TRBV7-3 and TRBJ2-1, reads GAGVSQTPSNKVTEKGKYVELRCDPISGHTALYWYRQSLGQGPEFLIYFQGTGAADDSGLPNDRFFAVRPEGSVSTLKIQRTERGDSAVYLCASSYTPFAGGQGVNEQFFGPGTRLTVL.

The rearrangement joins TRBV4-1 to TRBJ2-7; 13 bases fit TRBD2. CDR3 length: 16 amino acids. In germline, CDR1 is MGHRA, CDR2 YSYEKL. Trimming at V came to 2 bases and at J to 10 bases, leaving 11 bases not matched to a gene. The DNA of the CDR3 is TGCGCCAGCAGCCAAACCGCCCTCGGGACTAGCGGGATACAGTACTTC. This sequence encodes CASSQTALGTSGIQYF.

The CDR3 DNA reads TGTGCCAGTAGTATAGACCGACTAGAGCAGTTCTTC. Its translation is CASSIDRLEQFF. The chain joins TRBV19 to TRBJ2-1; possible D gene TRBD2, 5 bases. Per germline, CDR1 LNHDA and CDR2 SQIVND (reference sequence). CDR3 length: 12 amino acids. V lost 0 bases, J lost 10 bases, and 7 bases lay in between.

V usage is TRBV11-1 and J usage is TRBJ2-5, with 11 bases identical to TRBD2. There are 14 residues in the CDR3. Germline loops: CDR1 SGHAT, CDR2 FQDESV (reference sequence). Trimming took 4 bases from V and 4 from J; bases not matched to a gene: 2. The CDR3 loop reads CASSSGLAGETQYF. As DNA, the CDR3 is TGTGCCAGCAGCTCCGGACTAGCGGGAGAGACCCAGTACTTC.

The chain couples TRBV10-3 to TRBJ2-3; D is undetermined. In germline, CDR1 is ENHRY, CDR2 SYGVKD. The CDR3 spans 14 residues. The V gene lost 10 bases and the J gene lost 6 bases, with 20 bases spanning the gap. The CDR3 region is CATNTNANFDTQYF. The CDR3 DNA is TGTGCCACAAATACCAACGCGAACTTCGATACGCAGTATTTT.

This sequence joins TRBV6-6 and TRBJ2-1; 8 bases are shared with TRBD1. This CDR3 is 14 amino acids long. V trimming: 5 bases; J trimming: 0 bases; junction bases outside the gene matches: 0. Germline V gene sequence: CDR1 MNHNY, CDR2 SVGAGI (reference sequence). This chain's CDR3 is CASSDRGSYNEQFF. The CDR3 DNA is TGTGCCAGCAGTGACAGGGGCTCCTACAATGAGCAGTTCTTC.

V usage is TRBV28 and J usage is TRBJ2-5; weak D call: TRBD2 (6 bases). Trimming stripped 3 bases from V and 5 bases from J, with 16 bases between. The CDR3 extends over 15 amino acids. Germline assignment: CDR1 MDHEN and CDR2 SYDVKM. CDR3: CASSFGGSGVETQYF. Written as DNA, the CDR3 is TGTGCCAGCAGTTTTGGGGGGTCAGGTGTTGAGACCCAGTACTTC.

The chain recombines TRBV28 with TRBJ1-2; no clear D gene. The CDR3 is made up of 11 amino acids. Trimming stripped 5 bases from V and 2 bases from J, with 3 bases between. In germline, CDR1 is MDHEN, CDR2 SYDVKM. The CDR3 coding sequence is TGTGCCAGCAGTCAGAACTATGGCTACACCTTC. Residues: CASSQNYGYTF.

The rearrangement uses TRBV2 and TRBJ2-7; 8 bases are a match to TRBD2. This CDR3 is 13 amino acids long. In germline, CDR1 is SNHLY, CDR2 FYNNEI. V trimming: 4 bases; J trimming: 3 bases; junction bases outside the gene matches: 2. CDR3 residues: CASSAGTSYEQYF. The CDR3 DNA sequence: TGTGCCAGCAGTGCCGGGACTAGCTACGAGCAGTACTTC.

This clone was seen more than once but under ten times. The chain couples TRBV19 to TRBJ1-1; D is perhaps TRBD1 (6 bases). Germline V lookup: CDR1 LNHDA, CDR2 SQIVND (reference sequence). CDR3 size: 14 residues. V was cut by 7 bases and J by 5 bases, with 17 bases left in between. As DNA, the CDR3 is TGTGCCAGTACCCAAGGACAGAGTGGAACTGAAGCTTTCTTT. Its translation: CASTQGQSGTEAFF.

The rearrangement uses TRBV28 and TRBJ1-2; tentatively, D is TRBD1 (6 bases). V was pared by 5 bases and J by 2 bases, with 9 bases between. The CDR3 covers 13 residues. Germline V gene lookup returns CDR1 MDHEN and CDR2 SYDVKM. DNA for the CDR3: TGTGCCAGCAGTCTGGACAGCAACTATGGCTACACCTTC. The encoded protein is CASSLDSNYGYTF.

The rearrangement joins TRBV5-1 to TRBJ2-3, with TRBD2 identical over 8 bases. With 0 bases clipped from V and 2 bases from J, the junction kept 5 bases outside the gene matches. The CDR3 contains 16 residues. CDR1 and CDR2 (germline): SGHRS, YFSETQ. CDR3 sequence reads: CASSLGLAGDTDTQYF. The CDR3 coding sequence is TGCGCCAGCAGCTTGGGTCTAGCGGGCGACACAGATACGCAGTATTTT. Together with reference TRBV5-1 and TRBJ2-3, the CDR3 gives the full variable domain: KAGVTQTPRYLIKTRGQQVTLSCSPISGHRSVSWYQQTPGQGLQFLFEYFSETQRNKGNFPGRFSGRQFSNSRSEMNVSTLELGDSALYLCASSLGLAGDTDTQYFGPGTRLTVL.

The chain uses TRBV21-1 and TRBJ1-1. TRBV21-1 is a documented pseudogene. The CDR3 runs to 15 residues. In DNA form, the CDR3 reads TGTGCCAGCAGCCCGCTGGGGGGGGGCCACACTGAAGCTTTCTTT. Its translation is CASSPLGGGHTEAFF.

The chain joins TRBV7-3 to TRBJ2-3; 7 bases are a match to TRBD2. In germline, CDR1 is SGHTA, CDR2 FQGTGA. V lost 5 bases to trimming and J lost 4 bases; unmatched junction nucleotides: 12. This CDR3 comprises 16 residues. The CDR3 is CASSLRGSGFADTQYF. CDR3 DNA sequence: TGTGCCAGCAGCCTCCGTGGTAGCGGGTTCGCAGATACGCAGTATTTT.

The genes are TRBV9 and TRBJ2-1; D is possibly TRBD2 (6 bases). There are 13 residues in the CDR3. V was clipped by 0 bases and J by 5 bases, with 6 bases between them. From germline, CDR1 is SGDLS and CDR2 YYNGEE. The CDR3 is CASSVGTNNEQFF. The CDR3 region has the DNA TGTGCCAGCAGCGTAGGGACTAACAATGAGCAGTTCTTC.

V usage is TRBV7-9 and J usage is TRBJ2-1, with a tentative D call TRBD2 (6 bases). The CDR3 totals 17 residues. V was trimmed by 1 base and J by 7 bases, leaving 20 bases between them. Germline loops: CDR1 SEHNR, CDR2 FQNEAQ (reference sequence). CDR3 region: CASSLGSSDPGGNEQFF. DNA for the CDR3: TGTGCCAGCAGCTTAGGAAGTTCGGACCCCGGAGGGAATGAGCAGTTCTTC.

The chain recombines TRBV4-2 with TRBJ2-7; D remains unclear. CDR3 size: 16 residues. Trimming took 0 bases from V and 0 from J, leaving 12 bases between them. From germline, CDR1 is LGHNA and CDR2 YNFKEQ. The CDR3 coding sequence is TGTGCCAGCAGCCAAGATTTGTACTCGAGCTCCTACGAGCAGTACTTC. It encodes CASSQDLYSSSYEQYF.

The CDR3 reads CASSTQGLAIYNEQFF. DNA of the CDR3: TGCGCCAGCAGCACGCAGGGACTAGCGATATACAATGAGCAGTTCTTC. The chain links TRBV5-1 to TRBJ2-1; 10 nucleotides match TRBD2. The germline V gene encodes CDR1 SGHRS and CDR2 YFSETQ. With V trimmed by 4 bases and J by 4 bases, 8 bases remained unmatched. This CDR3 is built from 16 residues.

The chain combines TRBV5-1 with TRBJ2-7; TRBD1 matches at 7 bases. CDR1 and CDR2 (germline): SGHRS, YFSETQ. Trimming at V came to 3 bases and at J to 3 bases, leaving 15 bases not matched to a gene. This CDR3 comprises 17 residues. The CDR3: CASSSRVPGQSIYEQYF. For the CDR3, the DNA is TGCGCCAGCAGCTCACGCGTACCGGGACAGTCGATCTACGAGCAGTACTTC.

This clone has a single count. The chain employs TRBV19 and TRBJ2-1; 12 nucleotides align to TRBD2. Germline lookup yields CDR1 LNHDA and CDR2 SQIVND (reference sequence). Trimming at V came to 2 bases and at J to 9 bases, leaving 8 bases not matched to a gene. This CDR3 is built from 16 residues. Written as DNA, the CDR3 is TGTGCCAGTAGTATAAAGGGGGCTAGCGGGAGGGGTGAGCAGTTCTTC. Translation: CASSIKGASGRGEQFF.